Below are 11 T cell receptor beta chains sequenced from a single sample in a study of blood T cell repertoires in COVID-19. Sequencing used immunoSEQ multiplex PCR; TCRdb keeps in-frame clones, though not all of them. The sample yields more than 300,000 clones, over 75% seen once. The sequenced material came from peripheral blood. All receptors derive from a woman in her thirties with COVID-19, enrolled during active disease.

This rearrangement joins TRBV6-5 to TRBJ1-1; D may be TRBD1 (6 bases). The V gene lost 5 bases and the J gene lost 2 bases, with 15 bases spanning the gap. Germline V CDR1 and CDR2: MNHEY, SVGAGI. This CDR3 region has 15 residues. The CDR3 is CASSNAGTFNTEAFF. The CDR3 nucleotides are TGTGCCAGCAGTAATGCCGGGACATTTAACACTGAAGCTTTCTTT.

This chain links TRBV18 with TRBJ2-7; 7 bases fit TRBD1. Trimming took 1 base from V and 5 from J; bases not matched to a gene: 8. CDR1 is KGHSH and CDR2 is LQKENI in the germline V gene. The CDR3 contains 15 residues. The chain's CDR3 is CASSPRRQGTHEQYF. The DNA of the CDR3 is TGTGCCAGCTCACCACGAAGACAGGGAACCCACGAGCAGTACTTC. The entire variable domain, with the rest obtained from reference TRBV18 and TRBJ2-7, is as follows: NAGVMQNPRHLVRRRGQEARLRCSPMKGHSHVYWYRQLPEEGLKFMVYLQKENIIDESGMPKERFSAEFPKEGPSILRIQQVVRGDSAAYFCASSPRRQGTHEQYFGPGTRLTVT.

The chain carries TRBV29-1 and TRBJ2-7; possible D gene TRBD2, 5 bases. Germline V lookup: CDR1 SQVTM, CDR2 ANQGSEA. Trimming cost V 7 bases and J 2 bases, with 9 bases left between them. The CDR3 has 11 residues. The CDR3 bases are TGCAGCGGCACTAGTGCCTACGAGCAGTACTTC. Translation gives CSGTSAYEQYF.

Here the CDR3 reads CASSLRLTNEKLFF. CDR3 sequence (DNA): TGTGCCAGCAGCTTACGTTTGACTAATGAAAAACTGTTTTTT. The chain combines TRBV7-9 with TRBJ1-4; D call uncertain. This CDR3 has 14 residues. Germline V CDR1 and CDR2: SEHNR, FQNEAQ (reference sequence). Trimming pared 2 bases from V and 2 bases from J, leaving 6 bases between.

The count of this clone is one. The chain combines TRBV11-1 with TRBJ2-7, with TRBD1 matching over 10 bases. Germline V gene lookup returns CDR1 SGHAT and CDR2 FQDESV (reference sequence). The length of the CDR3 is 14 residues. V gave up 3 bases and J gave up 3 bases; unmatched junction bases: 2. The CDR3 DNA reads TGTGCCAGCAGCTTGACAGGGGGCCGCTACGAGCAGTACTTC. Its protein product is CASSLTGGRYEQYF.

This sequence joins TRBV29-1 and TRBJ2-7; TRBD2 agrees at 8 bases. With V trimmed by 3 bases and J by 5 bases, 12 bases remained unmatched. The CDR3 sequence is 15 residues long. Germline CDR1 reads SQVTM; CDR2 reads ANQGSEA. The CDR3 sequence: CSVEIRGTSLNEQYF. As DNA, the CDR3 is TGCAGCGTTGAGATTAGAGGGACTAGTCTTAACGAGCAGTACTTC.

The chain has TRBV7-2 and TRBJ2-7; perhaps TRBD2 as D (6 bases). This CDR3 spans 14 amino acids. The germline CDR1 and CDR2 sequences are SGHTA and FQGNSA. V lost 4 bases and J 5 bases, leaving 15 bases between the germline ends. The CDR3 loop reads CASSSPGAGDEQYF. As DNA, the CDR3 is TGTGCCAGCAGCTCGCCGGGAGCAGGCGACGAGCAGTACTTC. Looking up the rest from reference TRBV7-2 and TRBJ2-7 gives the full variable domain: GAGVSQSPSNKVTEKGKDVELRCDPISGHTALYWYRQSLGQGLEFLIYFQGNSAPDKSGLPSDRFSAERTGGSVSTLTIQRTQQEDSAVYLCASSSPGAGDEQYFGPGTRLTVT.

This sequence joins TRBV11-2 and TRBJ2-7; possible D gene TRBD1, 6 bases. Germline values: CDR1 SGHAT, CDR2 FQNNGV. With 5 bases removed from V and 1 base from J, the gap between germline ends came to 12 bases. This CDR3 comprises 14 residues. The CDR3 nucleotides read TGTGCCAGCAGCCGTGATAGGGGGTCCTACGAGCAGTACTTC. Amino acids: CASSRDRGSYEQYF.

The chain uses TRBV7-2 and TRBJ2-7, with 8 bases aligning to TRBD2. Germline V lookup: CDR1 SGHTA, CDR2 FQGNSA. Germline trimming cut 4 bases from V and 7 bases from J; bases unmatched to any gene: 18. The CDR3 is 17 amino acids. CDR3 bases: TGTGCCAGCAGCTCCCGAGGCTTAGCGGGACCCCCTTGGGAGCAGTACTTC. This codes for CASSSRGLAGPPWEQYF.

CDR3 bases: TGCGCCAGCAGCCAAGAGGCAACAGGGAGATACGGCTACACCTTC. Translated, it gives CASSQEATGRYGYTF. The gene calls are TRBV4-1 and TRBJ1-2, with D perhaps matching TRBD1 (6 bases). The V end lost 0 bases, the J end lost 8 bases, and 16 bases lay between the germline ends. CDR1 MGHRA and CDR2 YSYEKL come from the germline V gene. This CDR3 is 15 amino acids long.

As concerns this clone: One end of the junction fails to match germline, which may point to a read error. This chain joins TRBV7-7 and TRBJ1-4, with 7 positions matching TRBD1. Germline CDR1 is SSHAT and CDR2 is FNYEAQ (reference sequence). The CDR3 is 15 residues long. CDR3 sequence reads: CASSSGTADNEKLFF. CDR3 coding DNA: TGTGCTAGCAGCTCCGGGACAGCCGACAATGAAAAACTGTTTTTT. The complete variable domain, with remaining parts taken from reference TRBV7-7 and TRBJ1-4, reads GAGVSQSPRYKVTKRGQDVTLRCDPISSHATLYWYQQALGQGPEFLTYFNYEAQPDKSGLPSDRFSAERPEGSISTLTIQRTEQRDSAMYRCASSSGTADNEKLFFGSGTQLSVL.